This record covers a single TCR beta chain. Its antigen is as yet unknown. These data are taken from a study of shared clonotypes between healthy human individuals. Whole-study findings and limits: Represented diversity (both genetic and exposure-history) was limited by the small number of donors.

Assay execution took place at the deep level. In the original workflow: Filtering of immunoSEQ junctional sequences could not match full-length read filtering. Here immunoSEQ multiplex PCR was the method, and the copy in TCRdb shows in-frame clones only, minus some. D and trimming come from the DNA, and the V and J calls and clone size come from that table. The sample has about half a million clones, about 78% seen once; the top ten hold about 12%. Donors comprised only Caucasian adults living in Nashville, Tennessee. CDR3 length: 15 amino acids. Germline V gives CDR1 SEHNR, CDR2 FQNEAQ (reference sequence). V lost 5 bases to trimming and J lost 3 bases; unmatched junction nucleotides: 9.

The sequencing input was PBMCs. The receptor was isolated from a woman between 40 and 55 years old in good health. Some clones in this sample may be carry-over from other donors' samples. The chain uses TRBV7-9 and TRBJ1-2; 7 nucleotides align to TRBD1. The chain's CDR3 is CASSGMTGIDYGYTF. In DNA form, the CDR3 reads TGTGCCAGCAGCGGTATGACAGGGATCGACTATGGCTACACCTTC.